This T cell receptor (beta chain) was sequenced during a study of neurological immune-mediated disorders. Study conclusions and caveats: None of the CDR3 amino acid sequences found in expanded clones was shared across subjects. This suggests that the TCR-beta repertoires were private in all groups.

V shed 7 bases and J shed 4 bases, with 19 bases lying between them. This CDR3 is built from 15 residues. The germline CDR1 and CDR2 sequences are SNHLY and FYNNEI. TCRdb recomputed calls from the 5' RACE reads with MiXCR, one row per CDR3 protein. In the table there are 130,000 or so distinct CDR3 sequences, around 3% of which are singletons. Many counts were recorded for this clonotype. The target antigen is unknown. This rearrangement joins TRBV2 to TRBJ1-1; perhaps TRBD1 as D (6 bases). The origin of this receptor is a woman in her twenties or thirties with multiple sclerosis. Specimen: PBMCs. CDR3 sequence (DNA): TGTGCCAGCATAGCGGGACAACTAAGGGGCACTGAAGCTTTCTTT. This codes for CASIAGQLRGTEAFF.